The source of this T cell receptor (beta chain) is a study of cytomegalovirus exposure and HLA in healthy donors (TCRdb year 2017). Context from the whole study: The 670 or so repertoires of the first cohort and the 120 validation repertoires were produced on the same platform, according to a later analysis. The study aimed to test whether cataloging public T cell receptors could reveal signatures of past pathogen exposure. A separate validation cohort of roughly 110 different subjects was used in addition to the roughly 670-subject first cohort. High-throughput TCR immunosequencing, statistical association of individual TCRs with disease status, and machine learning were combined to predict cytomegalovirus infection status.

Library preparation used the immunoSEQ multiplex PCR assay. The paper's processing steps were these. To diagnose cytomegalovirus status from the catalog of TCR beta chain sequences, a statistical classification framework was built. In its TCRdb copy, this immuneACCESS table keeps in-frame sequences only and misses some clones. Where compared with another copy, unresolved V genes explain less than half of these, and the others have no known cause. V and J calls and clone size come straight from that table; D and trimming were deduced from the DNA. The sample yields 180,000 or so clones; 80% to 90% were counted once. The biggest ten clones account for 13% of the sample. Regarding this clone: The clone's antigen remains unknown. Base qualities are not provided; no much larger clone lies one nucleotide away.

On the study overall, not on this receptor specifically: Of the cluster scores, roughly 95% were above 0 in a later analysis, which found that TCRs clustered in the first cohort also tended to co-occur in the roughly 130 validation repertoires. In the study, about 150 TCR beta chains were listed as associated with cytomegalovirus. According to the authors, the approach could potentially be generalized to other disease states and immunological phenotypes. The classifier was reported to diagnose cytomegalovirus status with high specificity and sensitivity in both the original cohort and the validation cohort. Across donors, most TCR sequences were observed very rarely, whereas some public TCRs were present in many individuals. Three of the identified cytomegalovirus-associated TCR beta chains were confirmed in vitro to be specific for cytomegalovirus antigens. A later analysis had no HLA typing for the validation cohort, so co-occurrence there was scored across all 110 or so repertoires.

Here V drops 1 base and J drops 6 bases, and the junction holds 11 bases not matched to any gene. From the cysteine up to the phenylalanine, the CDR3 has a length of 16 residues. Only the CDR3 part of the read is kept: 48 bases, read in frame from the first base. In the germline V gene (reference sequence), CDR1 corresponds to SGHAT and CDR2 to FQDESV. Separate from the approximately 730-subject first cohort, the validation cohort of 90 to 150 subjects was the group to which the donors belonged. The chain employs TRBV11-1 and TRBJ2-7; the junction holds 8 bases that match TRBD1. The receptor was derived from a young woman in good health and CMV-seropositive. Sequencing was performed on PBMCs. The CDR3 is CASSLEWGQVNSEQYF. The sequence in DNA is TGTGCCAGCAGCTTAGAATGGGGACAGGTTAATTCCGAGCAGTACTTC.